A single T cell receptor beta chain is shown here with its context. Its antigen is unidentified. The CDR3 length is 15 residues. From germline, CDR1 is SEHNR and CDR2 FQNEAQ (reference sequence). Trimming took 8 bases from V and 4 from J, leaving 20 bases between them. Only in-frame clones appear in the TCRdb table, and some are missing; sequencing was by immunoSEQ multiplex PCR. The sample contains 140,000 or so clones, nearly 95% of which appear only once. The data were obtained in a study of graft-versus-host responses after intestinal transplantation. Overall study results and limits: There were GvH clones found in recipient marrow, and some of them appeared first in ileum or blood.

This sample comprised unstimulated CD4+ T cells sorted from spleen or lymph node cells, obtained before intestinal transplant. The rearrangement joins TRBV7-9 to TRBJ1-2, with TRBD1 as a possible D gene (5 bases). The sequence was obtained from a human donor who received an intestinal transplant. The CDR3 protein is CASSLNNGAAYGYTF. The CDR3 nucleotides are TGTGCCAGCTCCTTAAACAACGGGGCTGCCTATGGCTACACCTTC. Based on the CDR3 plus reference TRBV7-9 and TRBJ1-2, the full variable domain is DTGVSQNPRHKITKRGQNVTFRCDPISEHNRLYWYRQTLGQGPEFLTYFQNEAQLEKSRLLSDRFSAERPKGSFSTLEIQRTEQGDSAMYLCASSLNNGAAYGYTFGSGTRLTVV.